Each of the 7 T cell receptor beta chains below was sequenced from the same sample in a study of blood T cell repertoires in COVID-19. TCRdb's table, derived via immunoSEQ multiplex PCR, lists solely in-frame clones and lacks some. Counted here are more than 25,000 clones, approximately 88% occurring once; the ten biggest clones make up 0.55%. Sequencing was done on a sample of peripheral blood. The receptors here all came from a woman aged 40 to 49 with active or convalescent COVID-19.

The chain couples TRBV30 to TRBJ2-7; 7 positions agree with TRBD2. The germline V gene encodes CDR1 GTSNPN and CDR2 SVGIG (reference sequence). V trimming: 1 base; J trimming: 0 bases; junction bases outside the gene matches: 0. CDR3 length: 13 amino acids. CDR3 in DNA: TGTGCCTGGAGTGGCGGGGGCTCCTACGAGCAGTACTTC. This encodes CAWSGGGSYEQYF.

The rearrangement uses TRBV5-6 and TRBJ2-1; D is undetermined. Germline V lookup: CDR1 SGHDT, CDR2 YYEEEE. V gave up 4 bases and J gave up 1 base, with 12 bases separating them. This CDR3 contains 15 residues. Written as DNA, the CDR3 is TGTGCCAGCAGCCGCGGTAGTGGGTCCTACAATGAGCAGTTCTTC. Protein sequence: CASSRGSGSYNEQFF.

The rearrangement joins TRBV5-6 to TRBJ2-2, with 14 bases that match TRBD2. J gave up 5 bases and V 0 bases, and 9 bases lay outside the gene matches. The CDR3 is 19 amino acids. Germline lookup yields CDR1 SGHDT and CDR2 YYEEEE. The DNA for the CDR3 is TGTGCCAGCAGCTTGGTGACCGGGACTAGCGGGAGCCCAACCGGGGAGCTGTTTTTT. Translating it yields CASSLVTGTSGSPTGELFF. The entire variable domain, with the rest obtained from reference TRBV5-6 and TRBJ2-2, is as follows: DAGVTQSPTHLIKTRGQQVTLRCSPKSGHDTVSWYQQALGQGPQFIFQYYEEEERQRGNFPDRFSGHQFPNYSSELNVNALLLGDSALYLCASSLVTGTSGSPTGELFFGEGSRLTVL.

This CDR3 reads CAWMRGAFAEQYF. The CDR3 DNA reads as TGTGCCTGGATGCGGGGGGCGTTCGCAGAGCAGTACTTC. The genes are TRBV30 and TRBJ2-7; 8 bases line up with TRBD2. This CDR3 region has 13 residues. Looked up from germline, CDR1 is GTSNPN and CDR2 is SVGIG (reference sequence). V gave up 4 bases and J gave up 7 bases; unmatched junction bases: 9.

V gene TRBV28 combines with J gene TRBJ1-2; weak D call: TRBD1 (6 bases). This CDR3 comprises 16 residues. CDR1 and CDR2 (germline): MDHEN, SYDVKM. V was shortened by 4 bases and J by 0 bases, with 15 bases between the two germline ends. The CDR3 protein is CASSYWGGGSNYGYTF. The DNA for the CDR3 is TGTGCCAGCAGTTACTGGGGTGGGGGCTCTAACTATGGCTACACCTTC.

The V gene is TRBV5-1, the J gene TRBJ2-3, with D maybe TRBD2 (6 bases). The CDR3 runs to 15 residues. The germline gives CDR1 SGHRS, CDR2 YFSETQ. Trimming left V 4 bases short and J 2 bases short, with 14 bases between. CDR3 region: CASSRRAGITDTQYF. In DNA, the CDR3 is TGCGCCAGCAGCAGGAGGGCGGGGATCACAGATACGCAGTATTTT.

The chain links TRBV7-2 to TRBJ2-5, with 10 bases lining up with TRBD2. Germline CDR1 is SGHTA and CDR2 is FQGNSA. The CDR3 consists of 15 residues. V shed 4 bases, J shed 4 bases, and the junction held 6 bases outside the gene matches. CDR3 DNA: TGTGCCAGCAGCTACCAAGCGGGGGGGGGAGAGACCCAGTACTTC. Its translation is CASSYQAGGGETQYF.